Below are 14 T cell receptor beta chains sequenced from a single sample in a study of T-cell memory formation after mild COVID-19 (TCRdb year 2021). Receptor amplification or capture employed 5' RACE. The instrument given in TCRdb is Illumina NovaSeq 6000. TCRdb took the public reads, trimmed them with fastp at Q25, ran MiXCR for clone calling and kept in-frame beta chains. Merged by CDR3 protein, the rows form single entries marked with the most common genes and DNA. For this sample the table gives about 190,000 distinct CDR3 sequences, of which around 17% were detected only once. The ten largest make up around 2.4% of the sample. Material for sequencing was PBMCs or a T cell subset sorted from them (not recorded which). These receptors were collected from an adult woman who had mild COVID-19 (a few samples of this study predate the infection). The sample titles of this study are shuffled in the database, so cell type and time point are left out; the donor was told from shared clones.

The chain joins TRBV29-1 to TRBJ1-3, with a possible D match to TRBD1 (5 bases). Looked up from germline, CDR1 is SQVTM and CDR2 is ANQGSEA. The CDR3 loop spans 16 amino acids. V gave up 5 bases and J gave up 3 bases, with 20 bases separating them. CDR3 amino acids: CSVQIGGGSYGNTIYF. The CDR3 nucleotides read TGCAGCGTTCAAATCGGCGGGGGGAGCTATGGAAACACCATATATTTT.

CDR3: CSAPTSGGFTDTQYF. In nucleotides, the CDR3 is TGCAGTGCTCCCACTAGCGGGGGATTCACAGATACGCAGTATTTT. The rearrangement links TRBV20-1 to TRBJ2-3, with 11 bases lining up with TRBD2. Per the germline V gene, CDR1 is DFQATT and CDR2 is SNEGSKA (reference sequence). Unmatched junction bases numbered 6, after V lost 5 bases and J lost 2 bases. The CDR3 extends over 15 amino acids.

The chain links TRBV7-3 to TRBJ2-5, with 8 bases identical to TRBD2. The CDR3 extends over 15 amino acids. The germline V gene has CDR1 SGHTA and CDR2 FQGTGA. Unmatched junction bases numbered 5, after V lost 0 bases and J lost 5 bases. For the CDR3, the DNA is TGTGCCAGCAGCTTAACTAGCGGGGTCCGGGAGACCCAGTACTTC. Translating gives CASSLTSGVRETQYF.

J is TRBJ1-1 and V is TRBV5-4, with a possible D match to TRBD1 (5 bases). The V gene's germline CDR1 is SGHNT and CDR2 YYREEE (reference sequence). Trimming left V 0 bases short and J 6 bases short, with 9 bases between. CDR3 length equals 13 residues. CDR3 in amino acids: CASSLGTRAEAFF. CDR3 sequence (DNA): TGTGCCAGCAGCTTGGGGACCAGGGCTGAAGCTTTCTTT.

This clonotype was detected a few times. This sequence joins TRBV24-1 and TRBJ1-2; D uncertain. The CDR3 sequence is 15 residues long. V gave up 4 bases and J gave up 1 base, with 12 bases separating them. Germline CDR1 KGHDR, CDR2 SFDVKD. CDR3: CATSEGPGRNYGYTF. In DNA, the CDR3 is TGTGCCACCAGTGAGGGCCCAGGCCGTAACTATGGCTACACCTTC.

This clonotype was counted a few times. The J gene is TRBJ2-2, the V gene TRBV5-4; possibly TRBD1 or TRBD2 for D (7 bases each). From germline, CDR1 is SGHNT and CDR2 YYREEE (reference sequence). CDR3 length equals 17 residues. V was shortened by 3 bases and J by 4 bases, with 19 bases between the two germline ends. The CDR3 loop reads CASSSGGLIRSTGELFF. CDR3 DNA: TGTGCCAGCAGCTCAGGGGGACTAATTCGATCCACCGGGGAGCTGTTTTTT.

There are a few counts of this clonotype. This chain uses TRBV7-2 with TRBJ1-1; TRBD1 aligns across 8 bases. Germline-derived CDR1 and CDR2 are SGHTA and FQGNSA. The V segment lost 4 bases and the J segment 1 base; nucleotides outside the gene matches: 5. The CDR3 runs 15 residues. The CDR3 DNA reads as TGTGCCAGCAGCTACACCGGGACAGGGAACACTGAAGCTTTCTTT. It codes for CASSYTGTGNTEAFF.

This clonotype was counted a few times. The chain carries TRBV10-3 and TRBJ2-1; weak D call: TRBD2 (5 bases). Germline V gives CDR1 ENHRY, CDR2 SYGVKD. The CDR3 has 12 residues. Trimming pared 0 bases from V and 9 bases from J, leaving 6 bases between. The CDR3 DNA is TGTGCCATCAGTGAGTCGGCGGGTGAGCAGTTCTTC. This codes for CAISESAGEQFF.

This clonotype was seen only once. The chain combines TRBV7-2 with TRBJ2-1, with 15 bases matching TRBD2. The germline CDR1 and CDR2 sequences are SGHTA and FQGNSA. The CDR3 consists of 16 residues. Trimming took 5 bases from V and 7 from J; bases not matched to a gene: 6. In nucleotides, the CDR3 is TGTGCCAGCAGCCCGAGGACTAGCGGGAGGGGAAATGAGCAGTTCTTC. Encoded protein: CASSPRTSGRGNEQFF.

The V call is TRBV27, the J call TRBJ2-7; D is tentatively TRBD1 or TRBD2 (5 bases each). Trimming shortened V by 6 bases and J by 6 bases, and 18 bases separated the two germline ends. The CDR3 has 14 residues. CDR1 is MNHEY, CDR2 SMNVEV, per germline (reference sequence). CDR3 nucleotide sequence: TGTGCCAGCAGATCGGGGCCACCCTCTGGCGAGCAGTACTTC. Translated, it gives CASRSGPPSGEQYF.

This clonotype was counted between two and nine times. This sequence joins TRBV15 and TRBJ2-7; no definite D call. This CDR3 has 14 amino acids. Germline CDR1 reads LNHNV; CDR2 reads YYDKDF (reference sequence). The V gene lost 0 bases and the J gene lost 3 bases, with 9 bases spanning the gap. Here the CDR3 DNA reads TGTGCCACCAGCAGAGATTCATCCCGCTACGAGCAGTACTTC. Translated: CATSRDSSRYEQYF.

This clonotype appeared a few times. The J gene is TRBJ1-6, the V gene TRBV12-3 or TRBV12-4; 10 nucleotides match TRBD1. There are 12 residues in the CDR3. J gave up 8 bases and V 11 bases, and 3 bases lay outside the gene matches. CDR3 in DNA: TGTGCCTGGGGGACAGGGGATTCACCCCTCCACTTT. Translating it yields CAWGTGDSPLHF.

The chain employs TRBV10-3 and TRBJ1-1, with 8 bases identical to TRBD1. CDR1 is ENHRY, CDR2 SYGVKD, per germline. This CDR3 is built from 14 residues. The V and J ends lost 4 bases and 0 bases, in that order; junction bases with no gene match: 1. The CDR3 region has the DNA TGTGCCATCAGTGGACAGGGGCTGAACACTGAAGCTTTCTTT. The encoded protein is CAISGQGLNTEAFF.

The chain carries TRBV20-1 and TRBJ1-1; no definite D call. Trimming stripped 0 bases from V and 4 bases from J, with 9 bases between. Germline V gene data show CDR1 as DFQATT and CDR2 as SNEGSKA (reference sequence). This CDR3 is 13 amino acids long. The CDR3: CSARDPLTTEAFF. The CDR3 coding sequence is TGCAGTGCTAGAGACCCATTAACCACTGAAGCTTTCTTT.